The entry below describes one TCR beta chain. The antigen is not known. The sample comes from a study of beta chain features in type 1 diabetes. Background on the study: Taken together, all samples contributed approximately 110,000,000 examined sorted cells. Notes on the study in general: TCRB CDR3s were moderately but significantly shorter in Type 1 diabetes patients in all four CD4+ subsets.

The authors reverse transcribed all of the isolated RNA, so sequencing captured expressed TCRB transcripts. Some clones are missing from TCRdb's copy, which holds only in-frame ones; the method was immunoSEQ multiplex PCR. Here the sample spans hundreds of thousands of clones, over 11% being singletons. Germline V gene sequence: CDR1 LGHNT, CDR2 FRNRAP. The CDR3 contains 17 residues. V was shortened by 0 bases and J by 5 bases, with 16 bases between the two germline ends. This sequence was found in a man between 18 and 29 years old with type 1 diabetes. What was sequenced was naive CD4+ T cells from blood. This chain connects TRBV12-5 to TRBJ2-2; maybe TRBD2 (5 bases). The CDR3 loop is CASGLVEREKGTGELFF. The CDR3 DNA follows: TGTGCTAGTGGTTTGGTGGAGAGGGAAAAAGGAACCGGGGAGCTGTTTTTT.